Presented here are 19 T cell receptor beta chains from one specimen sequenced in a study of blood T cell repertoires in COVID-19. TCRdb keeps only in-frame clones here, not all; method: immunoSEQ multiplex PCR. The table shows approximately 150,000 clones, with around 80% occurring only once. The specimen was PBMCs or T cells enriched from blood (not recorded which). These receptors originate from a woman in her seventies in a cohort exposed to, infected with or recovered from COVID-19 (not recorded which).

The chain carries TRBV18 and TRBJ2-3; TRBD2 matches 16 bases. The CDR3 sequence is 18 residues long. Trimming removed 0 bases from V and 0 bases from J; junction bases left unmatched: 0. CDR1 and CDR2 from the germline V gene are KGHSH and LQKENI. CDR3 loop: CASSPPGLAGGSTDTQYF. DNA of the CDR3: TGTGCCAGCTCACCACCGGGACTAGCGGGAGGGAGCACAGATACGCAGTATTTT.

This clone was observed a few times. The CDR3 nucleotides are TGCGCCAGCAGCTTGGAGGCAGGGGGCGGCTACGAGCAGTACTTC. This sequence encodes CASSLEAGGGYEQYF. The V gene is TRBV5-1, the J gene TRBJ2-7; 8 positions match TRBD1. This CDR3 comprises 15 residues. The germline CDR1 and CDR2 sequences are SGHRS and YFSETQ. J lost 3 bases, V lost 0 bases, and 5 bases had no gene match.

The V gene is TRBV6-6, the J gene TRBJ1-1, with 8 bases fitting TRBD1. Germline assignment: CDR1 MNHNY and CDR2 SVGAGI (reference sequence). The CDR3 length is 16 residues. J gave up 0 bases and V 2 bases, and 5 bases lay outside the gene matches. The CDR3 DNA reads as TGTGCCAGCAGTTACCCAGGGGGCAGAATGAACACTGAAGCTTTCTTT. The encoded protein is CASSYPGGRMNTEAFF.

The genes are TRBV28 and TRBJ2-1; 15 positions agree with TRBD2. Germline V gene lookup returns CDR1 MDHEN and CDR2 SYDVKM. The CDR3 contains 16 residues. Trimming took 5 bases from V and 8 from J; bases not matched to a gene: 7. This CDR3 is CASSGTGTSGRHEQFF. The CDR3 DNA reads TGTGCCAGCAGTGGGACCGGGACTAGCGGGAGGCATGAGCAGTTCTTC.

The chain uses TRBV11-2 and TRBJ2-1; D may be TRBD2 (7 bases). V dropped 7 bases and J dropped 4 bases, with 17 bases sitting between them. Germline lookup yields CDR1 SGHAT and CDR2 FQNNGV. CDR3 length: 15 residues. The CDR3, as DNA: TGTGCCAGCACCAGGGGCGGGGGAGAGTACAATGAGCAGTTCTTC. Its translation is CASTRGGGEYNEQFF.

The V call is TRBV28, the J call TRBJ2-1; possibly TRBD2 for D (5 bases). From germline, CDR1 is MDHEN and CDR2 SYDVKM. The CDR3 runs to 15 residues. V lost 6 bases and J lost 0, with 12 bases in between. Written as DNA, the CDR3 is TGTGCCAGCAGCCGGATGGGGAGCTCCTACAATGAGCAGTTCTTC. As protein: CASSRMGSSYNEQFF. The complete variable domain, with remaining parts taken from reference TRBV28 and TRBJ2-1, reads DVKVTQSSRYLVKRTGEKVFLECVQDMDHENMFWYRQDPGLGLRLIYFSYDVKMKEKGDIPEGYSVSREKKERFSLILESASTNQTSMYLCASSRMGSSYNEQFFGPGTRLTVL.

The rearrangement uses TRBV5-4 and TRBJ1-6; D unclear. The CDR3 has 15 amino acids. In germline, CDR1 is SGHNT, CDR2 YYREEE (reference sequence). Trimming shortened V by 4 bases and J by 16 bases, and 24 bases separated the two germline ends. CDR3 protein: CASSIPDSGTQRLHF. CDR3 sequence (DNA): TGTGCCAGCAGCATCCCGGACTCGGGAACCCAACGACTCCACTTT. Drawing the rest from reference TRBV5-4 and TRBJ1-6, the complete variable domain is ETGVTQSPTHLIKTRGQQVTLRCSSQSGHNTVSWYQQALGQGPQFIFQYYREEENGRGNFPPRFSGLQFPNYSSELNVNALELDDSALYLCASSIPDSGTQRLHFGNGTRLTVT.

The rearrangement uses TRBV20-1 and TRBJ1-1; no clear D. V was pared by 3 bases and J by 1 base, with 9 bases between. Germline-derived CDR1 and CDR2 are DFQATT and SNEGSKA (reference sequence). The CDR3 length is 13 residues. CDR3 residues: CSASGLPNTEAFF. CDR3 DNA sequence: TGCAGTGCTAGTGGACTTCCGAACACTGAAGCTTTCTTT.

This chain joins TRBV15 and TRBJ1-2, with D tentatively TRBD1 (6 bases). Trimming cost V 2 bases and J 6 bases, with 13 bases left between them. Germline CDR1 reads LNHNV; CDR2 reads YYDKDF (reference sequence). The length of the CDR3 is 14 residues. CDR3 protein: CATSRRQARDGYTF. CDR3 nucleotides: TGTGCCACCAGCAGACGACAGGCCCGGGATGGCTACACCTTC.

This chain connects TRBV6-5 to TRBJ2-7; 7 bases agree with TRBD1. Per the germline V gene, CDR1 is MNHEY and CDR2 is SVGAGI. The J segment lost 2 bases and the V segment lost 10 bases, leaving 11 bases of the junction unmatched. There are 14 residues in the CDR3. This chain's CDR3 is CATQTGQGAYEQYF. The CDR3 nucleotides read TGTGCCACCCAAACAGGGCAGGGGGCCTACGAGCAGTACTTC.

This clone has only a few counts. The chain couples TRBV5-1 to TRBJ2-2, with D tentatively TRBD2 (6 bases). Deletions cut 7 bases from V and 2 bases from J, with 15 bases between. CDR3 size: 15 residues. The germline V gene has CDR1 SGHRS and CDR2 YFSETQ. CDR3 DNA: TGCGCCAGCGACCTCGGGAGTCCTAACACCGGGGAGCTGTTTTTT. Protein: CASDLGSPNTGELFF.

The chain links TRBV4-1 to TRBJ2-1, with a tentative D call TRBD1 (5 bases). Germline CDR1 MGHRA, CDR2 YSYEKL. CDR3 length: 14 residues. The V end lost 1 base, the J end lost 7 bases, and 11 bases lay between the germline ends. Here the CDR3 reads CASSQGTRINEQFF. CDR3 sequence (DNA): TGCGCCAGCAGCCAAGGGACACGAATAAATGAGCAGTTCTTC.

The CDR3 sequence: CASATRAAGDNSGNTIYF. The CDR3 nucleotides read TGTGCCAGCGCTACAAGGGCCGCAGGGGATAATTCTGGAAACACCATATATTTT. The chain couples TRBV7-9 to TRBJ1-3, with a tentative D call TRBD1 (6 bases). This CDR3 contains 18 residues. CDR1 is SEHNR, CDR2 FQNEAQ, per germline (reference sequence). V shed 8 bases and J shed 1 base, with 24 bases lying between them.

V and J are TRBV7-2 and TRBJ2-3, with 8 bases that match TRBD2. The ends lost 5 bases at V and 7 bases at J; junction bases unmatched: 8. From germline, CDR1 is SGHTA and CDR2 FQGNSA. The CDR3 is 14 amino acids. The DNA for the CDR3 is TGTGCCAGCAGCCTACAAATTAGCGGGAATACGCAGTATTTT. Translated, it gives CASSLQISGNTQYF.

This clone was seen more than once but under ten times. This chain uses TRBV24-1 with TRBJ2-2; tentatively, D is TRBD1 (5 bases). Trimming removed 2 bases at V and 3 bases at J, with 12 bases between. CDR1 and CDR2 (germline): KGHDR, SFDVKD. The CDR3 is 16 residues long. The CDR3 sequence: CATSDSGAGYTGELFF. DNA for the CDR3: TGTGCCACCAGTGATTCTGGGGCAGGGTACACCGGGGAGCTGTTTTTT.

CDR3 DNA: TGTGCCAGCAGTGAGACAGCAGCCAAAAACATTCAGTACTTC. Encoded protein: CASSETAAKNIQYF. This chain connects TRBV7-9 to TRBJ2-4, with a tentative D call TRBD1 (5 bases). This CDR3 is 14 amino acids long. Trimming stripped 6 bases from V and 0 bases from J, with 9 bases between. CDR1 and CDR2 (germline): SEHNR, FQNEAQ (reference sequence).

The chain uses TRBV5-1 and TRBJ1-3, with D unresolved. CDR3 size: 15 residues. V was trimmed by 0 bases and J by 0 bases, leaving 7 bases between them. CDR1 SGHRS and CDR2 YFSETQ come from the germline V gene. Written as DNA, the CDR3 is TGCGCCAGCAGCTTGGACAGAATCTCTGGAAACACCATATATTTT. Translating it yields CASSLDRISGNTIYF.

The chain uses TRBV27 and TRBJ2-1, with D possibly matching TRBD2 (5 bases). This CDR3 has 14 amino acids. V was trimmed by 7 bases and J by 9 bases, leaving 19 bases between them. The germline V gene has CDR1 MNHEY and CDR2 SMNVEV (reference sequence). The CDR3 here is CASTPEGYFGEQFF. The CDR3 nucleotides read TGTGCCAGCACCCCTGAGGGCTACTTCGGTGAGCAGTTCTTC.

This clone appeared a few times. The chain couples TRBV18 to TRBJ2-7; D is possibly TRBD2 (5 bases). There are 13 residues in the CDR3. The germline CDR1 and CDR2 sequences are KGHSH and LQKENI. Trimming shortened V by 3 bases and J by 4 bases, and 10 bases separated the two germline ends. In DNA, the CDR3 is TGTGCCAGCTCACCTTCAGCGGATTACGAGCAGTACTTC. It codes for CASSPSADYEQYF.